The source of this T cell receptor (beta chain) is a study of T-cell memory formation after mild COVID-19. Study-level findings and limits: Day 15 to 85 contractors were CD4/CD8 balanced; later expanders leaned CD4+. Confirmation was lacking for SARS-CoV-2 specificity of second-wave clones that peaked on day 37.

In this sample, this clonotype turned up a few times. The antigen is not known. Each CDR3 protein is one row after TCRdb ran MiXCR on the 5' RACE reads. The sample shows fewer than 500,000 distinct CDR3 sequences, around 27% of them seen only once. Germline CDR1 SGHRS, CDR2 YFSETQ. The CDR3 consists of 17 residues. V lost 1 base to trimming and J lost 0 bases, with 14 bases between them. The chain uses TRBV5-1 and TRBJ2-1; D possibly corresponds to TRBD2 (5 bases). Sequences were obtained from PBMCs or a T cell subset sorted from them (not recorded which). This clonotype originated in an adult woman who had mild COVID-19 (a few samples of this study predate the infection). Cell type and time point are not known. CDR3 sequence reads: CASSLPGSSLSYNEQFF. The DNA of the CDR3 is TGCGCCAGCAGCTTGCCGGGGTCGTCCCTCTCCTACAATGAGCAGTTCTTC.